Listed here is a single T cell receptor beta chain. Its target is unknown. The data derive from a study of blood T cells in healthy people across ages. Study observations and caveats: Older individuals had lower TCR beta diversity per million T cells (the decline was roughly linear). Diversity was estimated from one million T cells, and these estimates were considered underestimates.

A J-beta primer mix and a sample-barcoded 5' primer were used in a second PCR of about 7 to 12 cycles. TCRdb reprocessed the 5' RACE reads via MiXCR and lists one record per CDR3 protein. The sample holds fewer than 2 million distinct CDR3 sequences, 35% to 50% seen once. PBMCs numbering at least 7 million were isolated per sample. Per sample, extraction of total RNA gave at least 6 micrograms in every case. The V and J ends lost 7 bases and 0 bases respectively, with 15 bases between them. The CDR3 has 15 residues. Germline-derived CDR1 and CDR2 are MNHEY and SMNVEV (reference sequence). The sequencing sample was made of blood. The V gene is TRBV27, the J gene TRBJ1-1; a weak D match, TRBD1 (5 bases). The TCR comes from a human donor in good health. The CDR3 loop is CASKRSPGLNTEAFF. The CDR3 DNA sequence: TGTGCCAGCAAAAGGTCCCCAGGGCTGAACACTGAAGCTTTCTTT.